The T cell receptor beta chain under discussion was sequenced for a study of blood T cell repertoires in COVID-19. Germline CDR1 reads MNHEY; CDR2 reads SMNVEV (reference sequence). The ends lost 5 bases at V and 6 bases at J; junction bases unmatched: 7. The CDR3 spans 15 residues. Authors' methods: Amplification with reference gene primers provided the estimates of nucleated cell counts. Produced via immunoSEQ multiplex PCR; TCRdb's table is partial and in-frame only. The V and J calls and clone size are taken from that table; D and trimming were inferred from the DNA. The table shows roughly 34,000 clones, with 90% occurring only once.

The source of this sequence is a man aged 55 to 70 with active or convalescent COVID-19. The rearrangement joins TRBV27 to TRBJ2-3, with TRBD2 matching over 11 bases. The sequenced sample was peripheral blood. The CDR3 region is CASSIQGLAEDTQYF. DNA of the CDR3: TGTGCCAGCAGTATCCAGGGACTAGCGGAGGATACGCAGTATTTT.